Many counts were recorded for the clone carrying this T cell receptor beta chain. Constant-region priming of approximately 500 ng total RNA yielded TCR beta cDNA. What produced the TCR beta libraries was three nested multiplex PCR rounds using slightly modified ARM-PCR. Rounds one and two of PCR, each of 10 cycles, were primed with TRBV1-TRBV30 forward primers and a C-beta reverse primer. TCRdb passed the multiplex PCR reads through MiXCR, listing each CDR3 protein once. The top ten clones hold approximately 20% of a sample with more than 85,000 distinct CDR3 sequences, about four fifths of them seen once. The data belong to a study of tumor-infiltrating lymphocytes in primary liver carcinoma. Taking 20-30 mg of unsorted bulk tissue, the authors co-extracted RNA and DNA. The junction had 8 bases not matched to a gene; V was cut back by 0 bases and J by 9 bases. The length of the CDR3 is 15 residues. The germline CDR1 and CDR2 sequences are LGHNA and YSLEER.

The TCR was taken from a man aged 40-49 years with primary liver carcinoma and hepatitis B virus infection. Sequencing input: liver tumor tissue from sampling region 3. The subset denotes: tumor region T3, left-lateral pole. The chain couples TRBV4-3 to TRBJ2-1; 7 bases fit TRBD2. The CDR3 coding sequence is TGCGCCAGCAGCCAAGATAGAGCTAGCGGATTTGAGCAGTTCTTC. It specifies CASSQDRASGFEQFF.